What follows are 27 T cell receptor beta chains derived from one specimen sequenced in a study of response to subunit inactivated influenza vaccine. TCRdb redid the calling of the RT-PCR reads with MiXCR, one entry per CDR3 protein. The sample lists about 620,000 distinct CDR3 sequences; roughly 10% were seen once. Separately, the same data were catalogued under a study of T cells expressing NK-cell markers. This second study says: The authors generated TCR beta cDNA through 5'RACE template switching with UMIs.

The sequencing used PBMCs from blood, collected on the day of vaccination. Every receptor here comes from a man in his fifties or sixties who received an inactivated influenza vaccine.

This clonotype was recorded a few times. The chain recombines TRBV12-3 or TRBV12-4 with TRBJ1-3, with D unresolved. CDR3 length: 13 amino acids. The ends were cut back, 4 bases at V and 3 bases at J, with 7 bases in the middle. CDR3 amino acids: CASSWYIGNTIYF. The CDR3 bases are TGTGCCAGCAGTTGGTACATTGGAAACACCATATATTTT.

This clonotype appeared many times. V usage is TRBV5-1 and J usage is TRBJ1-1; TRBD1 matches 10 bases. The germline CDR1 and CDR2 sequences are SGHRS and YFSETQ. CDR3 length equals 14 residues. After removal of 4 bases from V and 6 bases from J, the junction contained 6 bases not matched to a gene. The CDR3 DNA is TGCGCCAGCAGCATGACAGGGGGCAACGCTGAAGCTTTCTTT. It codes for CASSMTGGNAEAFF.

Many counts were recorded for this clonotype. The chain carries TRBV9 and TRBJ2-2, with 9 bases matching TRBD1. Germline V gene data show CDR1 as SGDLS and CDR2 as YYNGEE. The CDR3 length is 14 residues. The V segment lost 4 bases and the J segment 7 bases; nucleotides outside the gene matches: 5. CDR3 sequence: CASSTGQGNGELFF. The CDR3 DNA follows: TGTGCCAGCAGCACGGGACAGGGAAACGGGGAGCTGTTTTTT. The full variable domain, in which reference TRBV9 and TRBJ2-2 provide the parts outside the CDR3, is DSGVTQTPKHLITATGQRVTLRCSPRSGDLSVYWYQQSLDQGLQFLIQYYNGEERAKGNILERFSAQQFPDLHSELNLSSLELGDSALYFCASSTGQGNGELFFGEGSRLTVL.

This clonotype was picked up a small number of times. The rearrangement uses TRBV20-1 and TRBJ2-3; 10 positions match TRBD2. The junction had 8 bases not matched to a gene; V was cut back by 2 bases and J by 3 bases. This CDR3 comprises 16 residues. Germline values: CDR1 DFQATT, CDR2 SNEGSKA (reference sequence). CDR3 region: CSARLPGLALTDTQYF. The CDR3 DNA reads TGCAGTGCTAGACTACCGGGACTAGCGCTTACAGATACGCAGTATTTT.

The sample holds many counts of this clonotype. V is TRBV4-3 and J is TRBJ2-7, with a possible D match to TRBD2 (6 bases). CDR3 length: 13 residues. Germline CDR1 and CDR2: LGHNA and YSLEER. Trimming shortened V by 1 base and J by 4 bases, and 8 bases separated the two germline ends. The CDR3 loop is CASSQAGRYEQYF. CDR3 DNA: TGCGCCAGCAGCCAAGCGGGGAGGTACGAGCAGTACTTC.

V is TRBV20-1 and J is TRBJ2-5; D possibly corresponds to TRBD1 (5 bases). The length of the CDR3 is 16 residues. CDR1 and CDR2 from the germline V gene are DFQATT and SNEGSKA (reference sequence). The V and J ends lost 0 bases and 4 bases respectively, with 18 bases between them. Written as DNA, the CDR3 is TGCAGTGCTAGAGATATAGGGGAACCACCGGGAGAGACCCAGTACTTC. It is translated as CSARDIGEPPGETQYF.

This clonotype was picked up a small number of times. The CDR3 is CSVVDRGPETQYF. Here the CDR3 DNA reads TGCAGCGTTGTTGACAGGGGACCCGAGACCCAGTACTTC. This chain links TRBV29-1 with TRBJ2-5; 8 bases match TRBD1. The germline V gene encodes CDR1 SQVTM and CDR2 ANQGSEA. This CDR3 spans 13 amino acids. Trimming at V came to 4 bases and at J to 5 bases, leaving 6 bases not matched to a gene.

This sequence joins TRBV24-1 and TRBJ2-3; TRBD1 aligns across 7 bases. The CDR3 length is 14 residues. Trimming cost V 3 bases and J 3 bases; bases outside gene matches: 2. Germline loops: CDR1 KGHDR, CDR2 SFDVKD. CDR3 DNA sequence: TGTGCCACCAGTGATGGGACAGTAACAGATACGCAGTATTTT. It translates to CATSDGTVTDTQYF.

This clonotype has just a few counts. The chain uses TRBV12-3 or TRBV12-4 and TRBJ1-5; maybe TRBD1 (6 bases). Trimming removed 6 bases at V and 7 bases at J, with 19 bases between. The CDR3 has 15 amino acids. CDR3 nucleotides: TGTGCCAGCAGCCCGAATTTACAGGGTGACCAGCCCCAGCATTTT. It encodes CASSPNLQGDQPQHF.

This clonotype turned up a few times. The chain employs TRBV28 and TRBJ1-1, with D possibly being TRBD1 (5 bases). V lost 3 bases, J lost 0 bases, and 11 bases lay in between. From germline, CDR1 is MDHEN and CDR2 SYDVKM. The CDR3 contains 15 residues. The CDR3 region has the DNA TGTGCCAGCAGTTTCCCGGGACTCCTGAACACTGAAGCTTTCTTT. It specifies CASSFPGLLNTEAFF.

This clonotype was seen a few times. The genes are TRBV27 and TRBJ1-5; tentatively, D is TRBD1 (6 bases). There are 14 residues in the CDR3. The germline gives CDR1 MNHEY, CDR2 SMNVEV (reference sequence). With 5 bases removed from V and 6 bases from J, the gap between germline ends came to 14 bases. CDR3 nucleotide sequence: TGTGCCAGCAGTCCATACAGGGTTTCTCAGCCCCAGCATTTT. Translating gives CASSPYRVSQPQHF.

The sample holds a few counts of this clonotype. The chain recombines TRBV24-1 with TRBJ2-3, with 12 bases lining up with TRBD1. V lost 1 base, J lost 4 bases, and 5 bases stayed unmatched. This CDR3 is 17 amino acids long. The germline V gene has CDR1 KGHDR and CDR2 SFDVKD. CDR3 bases: TGTGCCACCAGTGATTTCCCGGGACAGGGGGCTGCAGATACGCAGTATTTT. Residues: CATSDFPGQGAADTQYF.

This clonotype was observed at least ten times. The gene calls are TRBV20-1 and TRBJ2-7; unclear D gene. Germline CDR1 DFQATT, CDR2 SNEGSKA (reference sequence). This CDR3 has 13 amino acids. Trimming cost V 0 bases and J 5 bases, with 11 bases left between them. CDR3 in DNA: TGCAGTGCTAGAGATATGGTCTACCACGAGCAGTACTTC. Encoded protein: CSARDMVYHEQYF.

This clonotype was counted at least ten times. The chain combines TRBV15 with TRBJ2-2, with 9 bases that match TRBD1. CDR1 and CDR2 (germline): LNHNV, YYDKDF (reference sequence). The V and J ends lost 1 base and 10 bases, in that order; junction bases with no gene match: 4. The CDR3 runs 14 residues. DNA of the CDR3: TGTGCCACCAGCAGAGGGACAGGGGCTATGGAGCTGTTTTTT. This translates into CATSRGTGAMELFF.

The chain carries TRBV11-2 and TRBJ2-1; D is unclear. V was trimmed by 1 base and J by 8 bases, leaving 18 bases between them. The CDR3 loop spans 16 amino acids. CDR1 SGHAT and CDR2 FQNNGV come from the germline V gene. The CDR3 coding sequence is TGTGCCAGCAGCTTAGTTGAGACATATCTCTGGGATGAGCAGTTCTTC. It is translated as CASSLVETYLWDEQFF.

The V gene is TRBV7-9, the J gene TRBJ2-5, with unresolved D. Germline CDR1 and CDR2: SEHNR and FQNEAQ (reference sequence). The CDR3 runs 12 residues. The V end was cut by 2 bases, the J end by 3 bases, with 4 bases between. The CDR3 sequence is CASSLWEETQYF. CDR3 nucleotides: TGTGCCAGCAGCTTATGGGAAGAGACCCAGTACTTC.

A few counts support this clonotype. The rearrangement joins TRBV27 to TRBJ2-1; D is uncertain. V was trimmed by 3 bases and J by 4 bases, leaving 7 bases between them. The CDR3 sequence is 13 residues long. CDR1 MNHEY and CDR2 SMNVEV come from the germline V gene (reference sequence). The CDR3 DNA reads as TGTGCCAGCAGTTTTCGGGTGTACAATGAGCAGTTCTTC. Its translation: CASSFRVYNEQFF.

This clonotype was counted a few times. This chain links TRBV3-1 with TRBJ2-1; D is possibly TRBD2 (6 bases). There are 18 residues in the CDR3. Trimming left V 0 bases short and J 1 base short, with 16 bases between. CDR1 LGHDT and CDR2 YNNKEL come from the germline V gene (reference sequence). The CDR3 reads CASSQEGGRHRSYNEQFF. CDR3 nucleotide sequence: TGTGCCAGCAGCCAAGAGGGGGGTAGGCACAGATCCTACAATGAGCAGTTCTTC.

Details on this clonotype: One junction end does not reproduce the germline sequence, and a read error may be involved. The gene calls are TRBV7-9 and TRBJ2-2; 7 positions match TRBD1. The CDR3 runs 16 residues. Germline assignment: CDR1 SEHNR and CDR2 FQNEAQ (reference sequence). The CDR3 sequence is CASSFSPGGRTGDLFF. CDR3 DNA: TGTGCCAGCAGCTTTAGTCCAGGGGGTCGGACCGGGGACCTGTTTTTT.

The chain employs TRBV5-5 and TRBJ2-1; D is possibly TRBD2 (6 bases). Germline V gene sequence: CDR1 SGHKS, CDR2 YYEKEE (reference sequence). This CDR3 contains 15 residues. V was cut by 4 bases and J by 5 bases, with 16 bases left in between. The CDR3 loop is CASSRGGTDNNEQFF. Written as DNA, the CDR3 is TGTGCCAGCAGCCGTGGGGGGACCGATAACAATGAGCAGTTCTTC.

To note about this clonotype: One end of the junction varies from germline; a read error may be responsible. The chain is built from TRBV6-2 or TRBV6-3 and TRBJ2-2; 7 bases match TRBD2. The V gene's germline CDR1 is MNHEY and CDR2 SVGEGT. This CDR3 has 12 amino acids. The CDR3 spells CASTQGLGLQIF. The CDR3 coding sequence is TGTGCCAGCACCCAAGGACTAGGTCTTCAGATTTTT.

The chain joins TRBV20-1 to TRBJ2-7; 9 positions agree with TRBD2. The CDR3 is 14 residues long. The V gene's germline CDR1 is DFQATT and CDR2 SNEGSKA (reference sequence). V shed 6 bases and J 3 bases; nucleotides not matched to a gene: 9. The CDR3 spells CSALGLAGLYEQYF. The CDR3 DNA is TGCAGTGCGCTGGGCCTAGCGGGGCTCTACGAGCAGTACTTC.

The rearrangement uses TRBV11-1 and TRBJ2-2, with a possible D match to TRBD2 (6 bases). Trimming removed 3 bases at V and 0 bases at J, with 17 bases between. From germline, CDR1 is SGHAT and CDR2 FQDESV (reference sequence). The CDR3 runs 18 residues. The chain's CDR3 is CASSFRTKRAANTGELFF. The CDR3 region has the DNA TGTGCCAGCAGCTTCCGGACAAAGCGGGCGGCGAACACCGGGGAGCTGTTTTTT.

The V call is TRBV24-1, the J call TRBJ2-1; D is possibly TRBD1 (5 bases). From germline, CDR1 is KGHDR and CDR2 SFDVKD. This CDR3 comprises 16 residues. The ends were cut back, 0 bases at V and 0 bases at J, with 8 bases in the middle. For the CDR3, the DNA is TGTGCCACCAGTGATTTGGGGGCATCCTCCTACAATGAGCAGTTCTTC. Its translation is CATSDLGASSYNEQFF.

This clonotype has only a few counts. CDR3 bases: TGCAGTGCTAGATTCTCGCTCCGGGACACCAAATACAATGAGCAGTTCTTC. Protein: CSARFSLRDTKYNEQFF. The chain carries TRBV20-1 and TRBJ2-1, with D perhaps TRBD1 (6 bases). Germline V gene lookup returns CDR1 DFQATT and CDR2 SNEGSKA (reference sequence). V was clipped by 2 bases and J by 4 bases, with 21 bases between them. The CDR3 runs 17 residues.

This clonotype was counted a few times. The chain is built from TRBV6-2 or TRBV6-3 and TRBJ2-2; TRBD1 matches 7 bases. Trimming took 0 bases from V and 5 from J; bases not matched to a gene: 9. This CDR3 contains 17 residues. Per germline, CDR1 MNHEY and CDR2 SVGEGT. The CDR3, as DNA: TGTGCCAGCAGTTACTCGAGGCAGGGGGTATATACCGGGGAGCTGTTTTTT. Translated: CASSYSRQGVYTGELFF.

This clonotype was seen a few times. This sequence joins TRBV6-1 and TRBJ2-7; 11 positions match TRBD2. CDR1 is MNHNS, CDR2 SASEGT, per germline. This CDR3 is 15 amino acids long. Trimming removed 3 bases from V and 6 bases from J; junction bases left unmatched: 7. The CDR3 DNA reads TGTGCCAGCAGTGAGGTACTAGCGGGAGCCGGCGAGCAGTACTTC. It codes for CASSEVLAGAGEQYF.